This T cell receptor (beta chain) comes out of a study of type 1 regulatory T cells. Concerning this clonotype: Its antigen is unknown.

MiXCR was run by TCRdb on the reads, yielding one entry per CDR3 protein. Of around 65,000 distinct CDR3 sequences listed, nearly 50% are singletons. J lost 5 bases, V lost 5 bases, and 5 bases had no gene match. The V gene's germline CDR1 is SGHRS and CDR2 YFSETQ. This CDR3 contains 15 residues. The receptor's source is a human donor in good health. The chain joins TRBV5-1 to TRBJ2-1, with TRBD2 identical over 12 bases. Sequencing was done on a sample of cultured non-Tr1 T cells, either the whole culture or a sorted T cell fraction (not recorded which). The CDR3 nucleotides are TGCGCCAGCAGGGCTCTAGCGGGGGGGAACAATGAGCAGTTCTTC. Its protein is CASRALAGGNNEQFF. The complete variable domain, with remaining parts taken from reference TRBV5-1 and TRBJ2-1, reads KAGVTQTPRYLIKTRGQQVTLSCSPISGHRSVSWYQQTPGQGLQFLFEYFSETQRNKGNFPGRFSGRQFSNSRSEMNVSTLELGDSALYLCASRALAGGNNEQFFGPGTRLTVL.